The T cell receptor (beta chain) under discussion was sequenced for a study of cytomegalovirus exposure and HLA in healthy donors (TCRdb year 2017). Study-level background: In an earlier analysis of 587 of the donors, under 300 Gb of sequence data and 90 million to 120 million unique TCR beta sequences from about 180 million T cells were reported. A few DR-DQ haplotypes were treated as single units for association and clustering because of strong linkage in the cohort. Donor age, sex, ethnicity and CMV serostatus were collected together with the repertoire data. In addition to the first cohort of 666 subjects, a separate validation cohort of 120 different subjects was used. An earlier analysis of approximately 630 of the donors applied high-throughput TCR beta sequencing to assess whether each TCR beta V gene segment acted as functional or pseudogenic. Approximately 330 gigabases of sequencing data and roughly 80 million unique TCR sequences made up an early release that covered several hundred HLA-typed donors. Of the roughly 400 genotyped donors, less than 85% were placed in the genetic ancestry cluster associated with self-reported Caucasian donors. The study was designed to test whether signatures of past pathogen exposure could be identified by cataloging public T cell receptors. To study patterns of TCR occurrence, a later analysis re-analyzed previously published TCR beta repertoires from around 660 donors and added high-resolution HLA genotyping. Every repertoire in the discovery cohort had been generated on one and the same sequencing platform. The later analysis used no new phenotypic data to find candidate immune exposures, relying instead on TCR beta sequences and their occurrence across donors. HLA typing covered class I and class II loci at four-digit resolution. The study profiled the T cell repertoires of under 850 subjects by immunosequencing and related them to cytomegalovirus serostatus. Typing coverage differed by locus: A, B, C, DRB1 and DQB1 were typed in about 629-640 donors, DQA1 in 522, DPA1 in some 610, and DPB1 in approximately 450. Genome-wide SNP genotypes for about 55% of the roughly 670 donors were used in a later genetic analysis, which treated that subset as a discovery cohort. Among a few hundred genotyped donors of the cohort, an average of approximately 250,000 unique TCR beta nucleotide sequences were sequenced per donor, roughly a sixth of them non-productive. High-throughput TCR immunosequencing, statistical association of individual TCRs with disease status, and machine learning were combined to predict cytomegalovirus infection status.

The cohort was made up of approximately 670 healthy bone marrow donors. At the time of sampling, every cohort member was nominally healthy, though immune exposures that went unrecorded were likely present. The donor tested CMV seropositive, placing the donor among the 310 or so seropositive members of the cohort. A peripheral blood sample was collected from each donor, and TCR beta sequencing was performed on peripheral blood mononuclear cells. The Qiagen DNeasy Blood Extraction Kit was used to extract genomic DNA from the blood cell samples. The library came from the immunoSEQ multiplex PCR assay. For the multiplex PCR, a mixture combining 60 forward primers for TCR Vbeta segments and 13 reverse primers for TCR Jbeta segments was used. The CDR3 region of rearranged TCR beta genes was amplified from genomic DNA with a multiplex PCR assay. The amplified TCR beta libraries were sequenced on the Illumina HiSeq System as 87-base-pair reads. Processing in the source paper ran as follows. In a later analysis, 80 million or so unique TCR beta chains were counted across the approximately 640 repertoires, and roughly 11 million of these chains were shared by at least two donors. To remove PCR and sequencing errors, raw reads were error-corrected and collapsed into unique sequences using a nearest-neighbor algorithm that merged closely related sequences. Alignment of CDR3 sequences to IMGT reference sequences was used to assign V, D and J gene segments. For a sequence to be retained, a match of at least six nucleotides was required to both a V gene segment and a J gene segment. Rearrangements were classified as productive when the CDR3 lacked stop codons and remained in frame with V and J, and all other rearrangements were classified as non-productive. Following IMGT convention, CDR3 was defined as the stretch from the second conserved V-encoded cysteine to the conserved J-encoded phenylalanine. The earlier analysis of some 540 of the donors excluded any sequence lacking an unambiguous match to a single V gene segment. In an earlier analysis of a few hundred of the donors, a V segment was called functional when productive rearrangements were above 56.7%, and segregating when the standard deviation between donors exceeded 5%. A statistical classification framework was built for diagnosing cytomegalovirus status from the catalog of TCR beta chain sequences. V and J gene assignment, in a later analysis, came from comparing TCR nucleotide sequences with IMGT/GENE-DB human TR gene sequences. In a later analysis, CDR3 sequences and most-parsimonious VDJ recombination scenarios were assigned using the TCRdist pipeline. In a later analysis, every TCR beta chain was defined by the combination of its CDR3 amino acid sequence and its V-gene family, and reads without a unique V-gene family were dropped. To address suspected cross-contamination and a sequencing artifact, a later analysis removed under 600 highly shared, low-generation-probability nucleotide sequences. For each public chain, a later analysis derived a clonal expansion index from normalized ranks of inferred template counts within each repertoire. Generation probabilities in a later analysis came from a VDJ recombination model fitted to out-of-frame rearrangements, and those results were checked against IGoR. A later analysis scored TCR-TCR, TCR-HLA and TCR-CMV co-occurrence with hypergeometric tests, applying a repertoire-size bias correction to TCR pairs. False discovery rates were estimated in a later analysis by permuting HLA or CMV assignments 20 times. In a later analysis, co-occurring TCRs were grouped using DBSCAN, with TCRdist sequence similarity added in when clustering inside HLA-allele-positive subsets. Co-occurrence clustering excluded repertoires with fewer than 30,000 or more than 120,000 public chains, plus five with anomalous nucleotide sharing. TCRdb limited this immuneACCESS table to in-frame rearrangements with V and J called. A share of clones is missing; checked studies link under half to unresolved V genes, and the rest is unexplained. V, J and clone size reflect that table, while D and trimming were determined from the DNA. Counted in this sample were 120,000 or so clones; around 72% of them appeared once. The ten top clones hold approximately 9.1% of the sample.

V and J are trimmed by 6 bases and 1 base, and the gene matches miss 7 bases of the junction. From the germline V gene (reference sequence), CDR1 is LNHDA and CDR2 is SQIVND. Inclusive of the bounding cysteine and phenylalanine, the CDR3 is 15 residues long. Only CDR3 DNA is held: 45 bases, read in frame from base 1. On the study overall, not on this receptor specifically: In vitro tests confirmed that a few of the cytomegalovirus-associated TCR beta chains recognize cytomegalovirus antigens. Several of the top co-occurrence clusters appeared to be linked to parvovirus B19, influenza, CMV and Epstein-Barr virus, according to a later analysis. The authors suggested that the approach could potentially be extended to other disease states and immunological phenotypes. Correlated functional status among segregating V segments might reflect linkage disequilibrium, but an unknown experimental factor could not be ruled out. According to a later analysis, most CMV-associated TCR beta chains appeared to be HLA-restricted, and the HLA associations seemed to be driven largely by CMV exposure. The presence/absence analyses assumed that sequencing depth was roughly uniform across donors, and that assumption may not be true. While some public TCRs were present in many individuals, most TCR sequences turned up only very rarely across donors. Some IMGT-functional V segments, including TRBV6-2 and TRBV6-3, could not be distinguished by the 87-base-pair reads and were therefore excluded. In a later analysis, HLA-associated TCR beta chains were found to be more clonally expanded and to have lower generation probabilities than equally common non-associated chains. When HLA alleles, especially DR and DQ, strongly co-occurred, attributing TCR associations to individual alleles was difficult. Specific HLA alleles were associated with 15,000 to 20,000 TCR beta sequences at a false discovery rate of 0.05 in a later analysis. The only immune exposure information available for the cohort was CMV serostatus. This cohort had only TCR beta chains sequenced, and the lack of alpha or paired-chain data limited which features could be detected. An association between a missense DCLRE1C variant and V-gene and J-gene trimming of TCR beta chains was found in a later genetic analysis and replicated in an independent cohort. The classifier was reported to diagnose cytomegalovirus status with high specificity and sensitivity in both the original cohort and the validation cohort. An earlier analysis of approximately 590 of the donors showed that most TCR beta V segments appeared in productive rearrangements either about 90% or about 30% of the time, which broadly matched IMGT annotations. The study gave a list of some 150 TCR beta chains associated with cytomegalovirus. Compared with the roughly 720-donor mean, donors in an Asian-associated ancestry cluster had fewer N-insertions in productive TCRs, according to a later genetic analysis. According to a later analysis, TCR association rates differed among HLA loci, with DRB1 alleles showing the most associated TCRs and HLA-C alleles showing the fewest. Seventeen rarely observed V segments, including chromosome 9 orphons, were excluded from the earlier analysis of some 590 of the donors because counts were too low. Because some donors lacked HLA typing at each locus, the association tests relied only on the typed subset. The sequencing pipeline was judged likely to have produced a cluster of highly shared sequence variants as a technical artifact. A further reported finding was that TCR beta sequences accurately predicted the HLA-A and HLA-B alleles for most subjects in the first cohort.

As concerns this clone: Its antigen is currently not known. The sample holds no much larger clone one base away, and base qualities are not on file.

The chain joins TRBV19 to TRBJ1-1, with 8 bases in between that match TRBD1. The sample comprised PBMCs. This receptor was obtained from a woman aged 50 to 65 in good health and CMV-seropositive. The DNA sequence is given as TGTGCCAGTAGGACCGGACAGGGAAGGAACACTGAAGCTTTCTTT. It specifies CASRTGQGRNTEAFF. The CDR3, completed at both ends by the reference TRBV19 and TRBJ1-1 genes, gives the full variable domain DGGITQSPKYLFRKEGQNVTLSCEQNLNHDAMYWYRQDPGQGLRLIYYSQIVNDFQKGDIAEGYSVSREKKESFPLTVTSAQKNPTAFYLCASRTGQGRNTEAFFGQGTRLTVV.